One sample yielded the 23 T cell receptor beta chains listed below, sequenced in a study of vaccination and CD4 T cells after COVID-19. Treatment denoted: roughly ten-day PBMC culture with coronavirus spike peptide pools or control peptides (ViraFEST assay). What these receptors recognize is not known. Scientists ran DNA taken from cultured CD4+ T cells through the Oncomine TCR Beta short-read assay for sequencing. A single record per CDR3 protein comes from TCRdb applying MiXCR to the PCR reads. The repertoire holds roughly 17,000 distinct CDR3 sequences, with about 61% as singletons. Specimen: CD4+ T cells from blood, cultured in vitro. Every receptor here comes from a human donor who had recovered from COVID-19.

The gene calls are TRBV7-9 and TRBJ1-1, with 10 nucleotides matching TRBD1. Germline V gene sequence: CDR1 SEHNR, CDR2 FQNEAQ (reference sequence). The CDR3 extends over 12 amino acids. J gave up 12 bases and V 5 bases, and 6 bases lay outside the gene matches. The CDR3 protein is CASSNRDRGSFF. CDR3 nucleotide sequence: TGTGCCAGCAGCAACCGGGACAGGGGATCTTTCTTT. Drawing the rest from reference TRBV7-9 and TRBJ1-1, the complete variable domain is DTGVSQNPRHKITKRGQNVTFRCDPISEHNRLYWYRQTLGQGPEFLTYFQNEAQLEKSRLLSDRFSAERPKGSFSTLEIQRTEQGDSAMYLCASSNRDRGSFFGQGTRLTVV.

The chain has TRBV2 and TRBJ2-6; the match to TRBD1 covers 7 bases. Germline CDR1 SNHLY, CDR2 FYNNEI. Germline trimming cut 4 bases from V and 3 bases from J; bases unmatched to any gene: 6. The CDR3 length is 16 residues. CDR3 nucleotide sequence: TGTGCCAGCAGTGTTCACAGGGGAAGTGGGGCCAACGTCCTGACTTTC. Amino acid sequence: CASSVHRGSGANVLTF.

V and J are TRBV20-1 and TRBJ1-1; no reliable D call. Germline loops: CDR1 DFQATT, CDR2 SNEGSKA (reference sequence). This CDR3 has 11 amino acids. Trimming took off 3 bases at V and 8 bases at J, with 10 bases between the two ends. The CDR3, as DNA: TGCAGTGCTAGCCCGGGAGAAGAAGCTTTCTTT. Translation gives CSASPGEEAFF.

The CDR3 is CSARLTTHYGYTF. CDR3 coding DNA: TGCAGTGCTAGACTCACTACCCACTATGGCTACACCTTC. The chain uses TRBV20-1 and TRBJ1-2; D is uncertain. The CDR3 runs to 13 residues. Trimming took 2 bases from V and 3 from J, leaving 10 bases between them. Looked up from germline, CDR1 is DFQATT and CDR2 is SNEGSKA (reference sequence).

Concerning this clonotype: A read error may account for a junction end that differs from germline. This rearrangement joins TRBV20-1 to TRBJ2-6; 9 bases line up with TRBD1. The V gene's germline CDR1 is DFQATT and CDR2 SNEGSKA (reference sequence). This CDR3 spans 16 amino acids. The CDR3 sequence is CCARNRGRPGANVLTF. CDR3 in DNA: TGCTGTGCTAGAAACAGGGGGCGACCTGGGGCCAACGTCCTGACTTTC.

The rearrangement joins TRBV11-1 to TRBJ1-2, with 8 bases lining up with TRBD1. V lost 5 bases and J lost 3; bases outside the gene matches: 2. Germline CDR1 reads SGHAT; CDR2 reads FQDESV (reference sequence). The CDR3 runs 13 residues. The CDR3 is CASSPTGDYGYTF. The CDR3 DNA follows: TGTGCCAGCAGCCCGACAGGGGACTATGGCTACACCTTC.

V usage is TRBV6-1 and J usage is TRBJ2-7; no clear D gene. V was pared by 6 bases and J by 3 bases, with 6 bases between. The CDR3 has 11 amino acids. Per the germline V gene, CDR1 is MNHNS and CDR2 is SASEGT. The CDR3 loop is CASRTNYEQYF. The CDR3 DNA reads as TGTGCCAGCAGGACAAACTACGAGCAGTACTTC.

The CDR3 DNA sequence: TGTGCCAGCAGAACCACCGCGGGACTAGACCCAGATACGCAGTATTTT. Protein sequence: CASRTTAGLDPDTQYF. The gene calls are TRBV6-1 and TRBJ2-3; 8 nucleotides agree with TRBD2. The germline CDR1 and CDR2 sequences are MNHNS and SASEGT. This CDR3 is 16 amino acids long. Losses at the gene ends were 6 bases for V and 4 bases for J; bases not matched to a gene: 12.

The chain employs TRBV19 and TRBJ1-2; TRBD1 aligns across 10 bases. J lost 5 bases, V lost 7 bases, and 13 bases had no gene match. The CDR3 contains 16 residues. Germline CDR1 is LNHDA and CDR2 is SQIVND (reference sequence). The CDR3 DNA follows: TGTGCCAGTAACCCCGGGACAGGGGTTTTAGGGTATGGCTACACCTTC. Its protein is CASNPGTGVLGYGYTF.

This clonotype was detected only once. The chain is built from TRBV7-9 and TRBJ2-1, with TRBD2 matching 8 bases. CDR1 and CDR2 from the germline V gene are SEHNR and FQNEAQ (reference sequence). Germline trimming cut 1 base from V and 10 bases from J; bases unmatched to any gene: 9. CDR3 length: 15 residues. The chain's CDR3 is CASSLGSGAPGEQFF. The CDR3 nucleotides read TGTGCCAGCAGCTTAGGTAGCGGGGCGCCAGGGGAGCAGTTCTTC.

By sample share, this clonotype is medium-sized (0.01 to 0.1%). The chain uses TRBV20-1 and TRBJ2-7; 8 positions agree with TRBD2. V was pared by 2 bases and J by 5 bases, with 8 bases of the junction left unmatched. Germline loops: CDR1 DFQATT, CDR2 SNEGSKA (reference sequence). The CDR3 contains 14 residues. The CDR3 bases are TGCAGTGCTAGAAAACCGGGACTAGGTAACGAGCAGTACTTC. Protein product: CSARKPGLGNEQYF.

V gene TRBV6-1 combines with J gene TRBJ1-2; tentative D call: TRBD1 (5 bases). The CDR3 sequence is 14 residues long. Germline assignment: CDR1 MNHNS and CDR2 SASEGT. Trimming pared 6 bases from V and 5 bases from J, leaving 16 bases between. CDR3 region: CASRIRDQWYGYTF. The CDR3 nucleotides read TGTGCCAGCAGGATCCGGGACCAGTGGTATGGCTACACCTTC.

The CDR3 nucleotides are TGTGCCAGCAGCTGGGGCCTGTTGGTAGCGGGCAGGGAGACCCAGTACTTC. It encodes CASSWGLLVAGRETQYF. This chain links TRBV7-2 with TRBJ2-5, with TRBD2 identical over 7 bases. This CDR3 region has 17 residues. With V trimmed by 4 bases and J by 5 bases, 16 bases remained unmatched. CDR1 is SGHTA, CDR2 FQGNSA, per germline.

The chain couples TRBV7-2 to TRBJ2-7; 10 nucleotides match TRBD2. CDR1 is SGHTA, CDR2 FQGNSA, per germline. This CDR3 spans 15 amino acids. J was trimmed by 6 bases and V by 1 base; bases with no gene match: 6. CDR3 DNA: TGTGCCAGCAGCTTAGTGGCTAGCGGGGGCCTCGAGCAGTACTTC. Translation gives CASSLVASGGLEQYF.

This chain uses TRBV20-1 with TRBJ2-3; D gene unclear. Looked up from germline, CDR1 is DFQATT and CDR2 is SNEGSKA (reference sequence). The CDR3 extends over 14 amino acids. V was pared by 3 bases and J by 3 bases, with 13 bases between. CDR3 DNA sequence: TGCAGTGCTAGGCAAGGTTCTAGTACAGATACGCAGTATTTT. Translation gives CSARQGSSTDTQYF.

The V call is TRBV7-2, the J call TRBJ1-1; 7 bases map to TRBD1. Per germline, CDR1 SGHTA and CDR2 FQGNSA. The CDR3 totals 16 residues. With 0 bases clipped from V and 0 bases from J, the junction kept 4 bases outside the gene matches. The CDR3 region has the DNA TGTGCCAGCAGCTTAGCGTGGGACAGCCTGAACACTGAAGCTTTCTTT. It encodes CASSLAWDSLNTEAFF.

The J gene is TRBJ2-2, the V gene TRBV11-2; possible D gene TRBD1, 6 bases. Germline lookup yields CDR1 SGHAT and CDR2 FQNNGV. The CDR3 totals 12 residues. V was shortened by 6 bases and J by 4 bases, with 6 bases between the two germline ends. The CDR3 loop is CASRQGTGELFF. For the CDR3, the DNA is TGTGCCAGCAGACAGGGCACCGGGGAGCTGTTTTTT.

In its sample, this clonotype was seen once. The chain links TRBV21-1 to TRBJ2-3; the D segment call TRBD2 is taken from the table without a DNA check. TRBV21-1 is shown as a pseudogene. This CDR3 contains 17 residues. This chain's CDR3 is CASSKGGTSGGEDTQYF. As DNA, the CDR3 is TGTGCCAGCAGCAAAGGGGGGACTAGCGGGGGGGAAGATACGCAGTATTTT.

The chain recombines TRBV20-1 with TRBJ2-4; no definite D call. The CDR3 covers 11 residues. V was pared by 7 bases and J by 13 bases, with 17 bases between. Germline assignment: CDR1 DFQATT and CDR2 SNEGSKA (reference sequence). As DNA, the CDR3 is TGCAGTGGCTCGGGCCTACACGGGCAGTACTTC. Its protein is CSGSGLHGQYF.

V and J are TRBV6-1 and TRBJ2-7, with TRBD2 identical over 8 bases. The junction had 2 bases not matched to a gene; V was cut back by 5 bases and J by 2 bases. The CDR3 totals 13 residues. Germline V gene lookup returns CDR1 MNHNS and CDR2 SASEGT. CDR3 sequence: CASSRGLAYEQYF. In DNA, the CDR3 is TGTGCCAGCAGTAGGGGACTAGCCTACGAGCAGTACTTC.

V usage is TRBV20-1 and J usage is TRBJ1-1; D is unresolved. Trimming removed 0 bases from V and 2 bases from J, with 10 bases in between. The CDR3 length is 14 residues. Per the germline V gene, CDR1 is DFQATT and CDR2 is SNEGSKA (reference sequence). The CDR3 DNA is TGCAGTGCTAGAGATTCCAGGACCAACACTGAAGCTTTCTTT. Amino acid sequence: CSARDSRTNTEAFF.

In this sample, this clonotype turned up a few times. This chain connects TRBV19 to TRBJ1-2, with D unresolved. With 5 bases removed from V and 4 bases from J, the gap between germline ends came to 17 bases. Germline values: CDR1 LNHDA, CDR2 SQIVND (reference sequence). This CDR3 has 15 residues. The CDR3 here is CASSAPRSRGYGYTF. CDR3 nucleotides: TGTGCCAGTAGTGCCCCCAGGAGCCGAGGCTATGGCTACACCTTC.

This clonotype was seen more than once but under ten times. V usage is TRBV5-1 and J usage is TRBJ1-5; weak D call: TRBD1 (5 bases). The CDR3 is 14 residues long. Germline values: CDR1 SGHRS, CDR2 YFSETQ. V lost 1 base and J 7 bases, leaving 12 bases between the germline ends. CDR3 protein: CASSLSGREQPQHF. The CDR3 nucleotides are TGCGCCAGCAGCTTGTCGGGGCGGGAACAGCCCCAGCATTTT.